The clone carrying this T cell receptor (beta chain) has a handful of counts. These data are taken from a study of T-cell memory formation after mild COVID-19. TCRdb ran MiXCR on the 5' RACE reads and lists one entry per CDR3 protein. The sample has about 130,000 distinct CDR3 sequences, more than 15% seen once. The CDR3 sequence is 12 residues long. The germline gives CDR1 DFQATT, CDR2 SNEGSKA (reference sequence). V lost 5 bases, J lost 0 bases, and 7 bases lay in between. Sequencing was performed on PBMCs or a T cell subset sorted from them (not recorded which). The chain carries TRBV20-1 and TRBJ1-2; D possibly corresponds to TRBD1 (6 bases). This receptor was identified in a man between 18 and 35 years old who had mild COVID-19 (a few samples of this study predate the infection). Cell type and time point are not known. Written as DNA, the CDR3 is TGCAGTGCTCGGACAGCTAACTATGGCTACACCTTC. The encoded protein is CSARTANYGYTF.